These 27 T cell receptor beta chains originate from one sample sequenced in a study of blood T cell repertoires in COVID-19. Method: immunoSEQ multiplex PCR; TCRdb's copy keeps in-frame clones and lacks some. The sample holds 120,000 to 150,000 clones; 70% to 90% are singletons and the top ten take approximately 8%. The specimen sequenced was peripheral blood. These TCRs come from a woman aged 55 to 70 with COVID-19, enrolled during active disease.

The chain is built from TRBV6-5 and TRBJ1-1; D is ambiguous. The CDR3 extends over 14 amino acids. Trimming stripped 2 bases from V and 4 bases from J, with 11 bases between. The germline V gene encodes CDR1 MNHEY and CDR2 SVGAGI. The CDR3 sequence: CASSYGPLGTEAFF. The CDR3 DNA sequence: TGTGCCAGCAGTTACGGCCCCCTAGGCACTGAAGCTTTCTTT.

The gene calls are TRBV11-3 and TRBJ2-2; no reliable D call. Germline values: CDR1 SGHNT, CDR2 YENEEA. The length of the CDR3 is 15 residues. Trimming pared 4 bases from V and 5 bases from J, leaving 14 bases between. CDR3 sequence (DNA): TGTGCCAGCAGCTCCTTGGGCCATGGGACCGGGGAGCTGTTTTTT. Its translation is CASSSLGHGTGELFF.

J is TRBJ2-1 and V is TRBV3-1 (or the pseudogene TRBV3-2); D is undetermined. CDR3 length: 15 amino acids. V was cut by 0 bases and J by 6 bases, with 12 bases left in between. Germline values: CDR1 LGHDT, CDR2 YNNKEL (reference sequence). CDR3 coding DNA: TGTGCCAGCAGCCAAGAGAATAGCAGAATCAATGAGCAGTTCTTC. Amino acid sequence: CASSQENSRINEQFF.

The gene calls are TRBV7-9 and TRBJ1-6, with D perhaps matching TRBD1 (5 bases). V was trimmed by 11 bases and J by 1 base, leaving 27 bases between them. This CDR3 region has 19 residues. The germline CDR1 and CDR2 sequences are SEHNR and FQNEAQ (reference sequence). The CDR3 bases are TGTGCCGGCGAACCACAGGAGATTGGATTCCGGTCCTATAATTCACCCCTCCACTTT. Translation gives CAGEPQEIGFRSYNSPLHF.

The chain uses TRBV28 and TRBJ1-2; 9 bases are a match to TRBD1. Looked up from germline, CDR1 is MDHEN and CDR2 is SYDVKM. J lost 7 bases, V lost 8 bases, and 17 bases had no gene match. The CDR3 is made up of 16 amino acids. CDR3 DNA: TGTGCCAGCTATCTGGGATCAATGGGACAGGGCGGTGGCTACACCTTC. Encoded protein: CASYLGSMGQGGGYTF.

This clone was seen once. This sequence joins TRBV25-1 and TRBJ1-2; D uncertain. Trimming cost V 6 bases and J 6 bases, with 11 bases left between them. Germline loops: CDR1 MGHDK, CDR2 SYGVNS. The CDR3 runs 12 residues. The CDR3 DNA sequence: TGTGCCAGCAGATTCGAGGCTCATGGCTACACCTTC. This translates into CASRFEAHGYTF.

This chain joins TRBV5-1 and TRBJ2-5, with D possibly TRBD2 on 6 matching bases. Germline assignment: CDR1 SGHRS and CDR2 YFSETQ. Trimming cost V 4 bases and J 3 bases, with 16 bases left between them. The CDR3 contains 15 residues. DNA for the CDR3: TGCGCCAGCAGCCTTCGAACGGGGGTTGAAGAGACCCAGTACTTC. Residues: CASSLRTGVEETQYF.

V gene TRBV7-9 combines with J gene TRBJ1-1; TRBD1 matches 7 bases. The J segment lost 8 bases and the V segment lost 1 base, leaving 4 bases of the junction unmatched. Germline CDR1 reads SEHNR; CDR2 reads FQNEAQ (reference sequence). The CDR3 totals 13 residues. The CDR3 here is CASSLVGQDEAFF. The CDR3 DNA follows: TGTGCCAGCAGCTTAGTAGGACAGGACGAAGCTTTCTTT.

This clone was counted between two and nine times. The chain is built from TRBV19 and TRBJ2-3, with 8 bases fitting TRBD2. V shed 7 bases and J 3 bases; nucleotides not matched to a gene: 9. Germline V gene lookup returns CDR1 LNHDA and CDR2 SQIVND (reference sequence). The CDR3 covers 15 residues. The CDR3, as DNA: TGTGCCAGTACTGATCGGGGGGGCGGAACAGATACGCAGTATTTT. Its translation: CASTDRGGGTDTQYF.

The rearrangement uses TRBV13 and TRBJ2-5; 11 nucleotides align to TRBD2. Germline V CDR1 and CDR2: PRHDT, FYEKMQ (reference sequence). Trimming at V came to 5 bases and at J to 5 bases, leaving 16 bases not matched to a gene. CDR3 length equals 18 residues. The CDR3: CASSGRLAGFSGWETQYF. In nucleotides, the CDR3 is TGTGCCAGCAGCGGCAGACTAGCGGGGTTTTCCGGCTGGGAGACCCAGTACTTC. The whole variable domain, filled in from reference TRBV13 and TRBJ2-5, reads AAGVIQSPRHLIKEKRETATLKCYPIPRHDTVYWYQQGPGQDPQFLISFYEKMQSDKGSIPDRFSAQQFSDYHSELNMSSLELGDSALYFCASSGRLAGFSGWETQYFGPGTRLLVL.

This clone was seen a single time. The chain couples TRBV21-1 to TRBJ2-2; TRBD2 reflects the table's D call only, with no check against the DNA. TRBV21-1 is an annotated pseudogene. This CDR3 is built from 18 residues. The CDR3 DNA is TGTGCCAGCAGCAAGGGGAGGGTACTATCAATGGCGGCCGGGGAGCTGTTTTTT. Its protein product is CASSKGRVLSMAAGELFF.

This clone appeared a single time. This CDR3 is CASSITGGRLAKNIQYF. DNA for the CDR3: TGTGCCAGTAGTATAACGGGAGGCAGGCTAGCCAAAAACATTCAGTACTTC. The chain is built from TRBV19 and TRBJ2-4, with 7 bases that match TRBD2. The germline V gene encodes CDR1 LNHDA and CDR2 SQIVND (reference sequence). This CDR3 spans 17 amino acids. V shed 2 bases, J shed 0 bases, and the junction held 7 bases outside the gene matches.

The rearrangement joins TRBV5-4 to TRBJ2-7; 9 bases agree with TRBD2. Unmatched junction bases numbered 4, after V lost 1 base and J lost 2 bases. This CDR3 is built from 15 residues. Germline CDR1 is SGHNT and CDR2 is YYREEE (reference sequence). Here the CDR3 reads CASSLIAGDPYEQYF. DNA for the CDR3: TGTGCCAGCAGCTTGATAGCGGGGGATCCCTACGAGCAGTACTTC.

The chain carries TRBV7-2 and TRBJ2-2; 12 bases align to TRBD2. Germline loops: CDR1 SGHTA, CDR2 FQGNSA. Trimming removed 5 bases from V and 3 bases from J; junction bases left unmatched: 7. This CDR3 spans 17 amino acids. CDR3 nucleotides: TGTGCCAGCAGCATTTACCGACTAGCGGGGGACACCGGGGAGCTGTTTTTT. Protein: CASSIYRLAGDTGELFF. Drawing the rest from reference TRBV7-2 and TRBJ2-2, the complete variable domain is GAGVSQSPSNKVTEKGKDVELRCDPISGHTALYWYRQSLGQGLEFLIYFQGNSAPDKSGLPSDRFSAERTGGSVSTLTIQRTQQEDSAVYLCASSIYRLAGDTGELFFGEGSRLTVL.

The chain carries TRBV4-2 and TRBJ2-3; D remains unclear. Germline values: CDR1 LGHNA, CDR2 YNFKEQ. The V and J ends lost 1 base and 0 bases respectively, with 8 bases between them. The CDR3 covers 15 residues. The chain's CDR3 is CASSQGFRSTDTQYF. The CDR3 DNA is TGTGCCAGCAGCCAAGGATTTAGAAGCACAGATACGCAGTATTTT.

This chain joins TRBV5-1 and TRBJ2-3, with 16 bases fitting TRBD2. Germline V gene sequence: CDR1 SGHRS, CDR2 YFSETQ. The V and J ends lost 2 bases and 4 bases, in that order; junction bases with no gene match: 4. This CDR3 comprises 17 residues. This chain's CDR3 is CASSLGTSGGAPDTQYF. CDR3 nucleotides: TGCGCCAGCAGCTTAGGGACTAGCGGGGGGGCCCCAGATACGCAGTATTTT.

The chain carries TRBV18 and TRBJ1-1, with a weak D call TRBD1 (5 bases). CDR3 length equals 14 residues. Germline loops: CDR1 KGHSH, CDR2 LQKENI. V lost 7 bases and J lost 7, with 19 bases in between. The CDR3 loop reads CASLSKRVGLEAFF. The CDR3 DNA follows: TGTGCCAGCTTATCAAAACGAGTGGGACTTGAAGCTTTCTTT.

V gene TRBV4-1 combines with J gene TRBJ1-2; 7 positions agree with TRBD1. The CDR3 sequence is 15 residues long. Germline CDR1 and CDR2: MGHRA and YSYEKL. J gave up 2 bases and V 1 base, and 4 bases lay outside the gene matches. The DNA of the CDR3 is TGCGCCAGCAGCCAAGGTAGACAGGGAAACTATGGCTACACCTTC. Translating it yields CASSQGRQGNYGYTF.

This clone was counted at least ten times. The rearrangement uses TRBV24-1 and TRBJ2-5; D is possibly TRBD1 (6 bases). Germline lookup yields CDR1 KGHDR and CDR2 SFDVKD. The CDR3 runs 15 residues. Deletions cut 2 bases from V and 1 base from J, with 10 bases between. As DNA, the CDR3 is TGTGCCACCAGTGATTCTCGGACAGCCCAAGAGACCCAGTACTTC. Translation: CATSDSRTAQETQYF.

V is TRBV7-2 and J is TRBJ1-4; D ambiguous. The germline V and J ends were trimmed by 1 base and 4 bases, with 10 bases remaining between them. CDR1 and CDR2 from the germline V gene are SGHTA and FQGNSA. The CDR3 sequence is 15 residues long. Here the CDR3 DNA reads TGTGCCAGCAGCTTAGTTCCCACTTTTAATGAAAAACTGTTTTTT. Translated: CASSLVPTFNEKLFF.

J is TRBJ2-7 and V is TRBV7-3; TRBD1 agrees at 8 bases. This CDR3 comprises 15 residues. CDR1 is SGHTA and CDR2 is FQGTGA in the germline V gene. The ends lost 1 base at V and 0 bases at J; junction bases unmatched: 2. The CDR3 DNA follows: TGTGCCAGCAGCTTAAGGACAGGGCCCTCCTACGAGCAGTACTTC. This encodes CASSLRTGPSYEQYF.

V and J are TRBV6-6 and TRBJ1-1, with TRBD1 matching 9 bases. The V and J ends lost 2 bases and 3 bases, in that order; junction bases with no gene match: 4. Germline CDR1 and CDR2: MNHNY and SVGAGI (reference sequence). CDR3 length equals 15 residues. The CDR3 bases are TGTGCCAGCAGTTACCCCGACAGGGGGTACACTGAAGCTTTCTTT. Translated, it gives CASSYPDRGYTEAFF.

This chain uses TRBV3-1 (or the pseudogene TRBV3-2) with TRBJ1-2; 11 bases match TRBD1. This CDR3 is built from 14 residues. The junction had 3 bases not matched to a gene; V was cut back by 1 base and J by 8 bases. Germline V CDR1 and CDR2: LGHDT, YNNKEL (reference sequence). CDR3 loop: CASSQVGQGAGYTF. The CDR3 DNA is TGTGCCAGCAGCCAAGTCGGACAGGGGGCAGGCTACACCTTC.

The V gene is TRBV9, the J gene TRBJ2-5; D unclear. V was trimmed by 3 bases and J by 5 bases, leaving 11 bases between them. This CDR3 comprises 13 residues. Germline V CDR1 and CDR2: SGDLS, YYNGEE. CDR3 in amino acids: CASSAGPEETQYF. The CDR3 DNA follows: TGTGCCAGCAGCGCGGGTCCGGAGGAGACCCAGTACTTC.

The rearrangement links TRBV6-5 to TRBJ2-1; possible D gene TRBD2, 6 bases. V was pared by 4 bases and J by 8 bases, with 12 bases between. This CDR3 contains 13 residues. Germline-derived CDR1 and CDR2 are MNHEY and SVGAGI. This chain's CDR3 is CASSSGGRHEQFF. The CDR3 nucleotides read TGTGCCAGCAGTTCTGGAGGGCGGCATGAGCAGTTCTTC.

The J gene is TRBJ2-7, the V gene TRBV9; no reliable D call. Germline lookup yields CDR1 SGDLS and CDR2 YYNGEE. Deletions cut 4 bases from V and 2 bases from J, with 16 bases between. The CDR3 loop spans 15 amino acids. The CDR3 DNA reads as TGTGCCAGCAGCCCATGGGCAGGCTGGGCCTACGAGCAGTACTTC. As protein: CASSPWAGWAYEQYF.

This rearrangement joins TRBV18 to TRBJ2-5; 8 nucleotides align to TRBD2. The CDR3 has 15 residues. The V segment lost 11 bases and the J segment 2 bases; nucleotides outside the gene matches: 13. CDR1 is KGHSH and CDR2 is LQKENI in the germline V gene. The CDR3 sequence is CASSWERGGQETQYF. The CDR3 nucleotides read TGTGCCTCCTCATGGGAACGCGGGGGGCAAGAGACCCAGTACTTC.